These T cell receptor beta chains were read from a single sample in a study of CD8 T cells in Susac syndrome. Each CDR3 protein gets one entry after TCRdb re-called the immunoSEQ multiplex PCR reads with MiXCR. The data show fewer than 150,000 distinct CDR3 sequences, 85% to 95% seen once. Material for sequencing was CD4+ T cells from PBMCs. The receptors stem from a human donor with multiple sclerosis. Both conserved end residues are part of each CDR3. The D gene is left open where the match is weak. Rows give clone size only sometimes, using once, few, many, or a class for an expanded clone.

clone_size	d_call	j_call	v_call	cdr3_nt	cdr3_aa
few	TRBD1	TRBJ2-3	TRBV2	TGTGCCAGCAGCCGGGACAGGGGAACCGATACGCAGTATTTT	CASSRDRGTDTQYF
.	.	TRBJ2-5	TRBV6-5	TGTGCCAGCAGAACACAGGGAAAAGAGACCCAGTACTTC	CASRTQGKETQYF
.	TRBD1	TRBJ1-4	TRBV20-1	TGCAGTGCCTTACAGGGGTCGACTAATGAAAAACTGTTTTTT	CSALQGSTNEKLFF
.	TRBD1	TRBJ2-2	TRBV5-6	TGTGCCAGCAGCCTAGGGACAGGGGCGAACACCGGGGAGCTGTTTTTT	CASSLGTGANTGELFF
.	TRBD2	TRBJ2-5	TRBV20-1	TGCAGTGCCGAGGTCCTAGCCACGGGGGGGGAGACCCAGTACTTC	CSAEVLATGGETQYF
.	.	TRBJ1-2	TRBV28	TGTGCCAGCAGTTTGTCATCCCCCGGGCTTCCCTATGGCTACACCTTC	CASSLSSPGLPYGYTF
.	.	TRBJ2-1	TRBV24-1	TGTGCCACCAGTGATCCTCCCTTTGATGAGCAGTTCTTC	CATSDPPFDEQFF
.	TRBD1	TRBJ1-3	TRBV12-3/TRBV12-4	TGTGCCAGCAGGCCCACAGGGGGGACGGACACCATATATTTT	CASRPTGGTDTIYF
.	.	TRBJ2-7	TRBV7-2	TGTGCCAGCAGCCGAAGCTCCTACGAGCAGTACTTC	CASSRSSYEQYF
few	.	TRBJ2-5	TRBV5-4	TGTGCCAGCAGCTTAGACGGGGAGACCCAGTACTTC	CASSLDGETQYF
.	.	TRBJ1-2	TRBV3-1	TGTGCCAGCAGCCAAGATTTTCGACAGAGCTATGGCTACACCTTC	CASSQDFRQSYGYTF
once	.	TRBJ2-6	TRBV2	TGTGCCAGCAATAGTCGAGCCTCTGGGGCCAACGTCCTGACTTTC	CASNSRASGANVLTF
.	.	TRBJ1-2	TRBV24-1	TGTGCCACCAGTGATTCCAGAGGCTACACCTTC	CATSDSRGYTF
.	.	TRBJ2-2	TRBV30	TGTGCCTGGAGTGTAACGGTCACCGGGGAGCTGTTTTTT	CAWSVTVTGELFF
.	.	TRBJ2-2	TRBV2	TGTGCCAGCGAGGTCCGCAACACCGGGGAGCTGTTTTTT	CASEVRNTGELFF
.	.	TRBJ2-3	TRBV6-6	TGTGCCAGCGGTGAGAACACAGATACGCAGTATTTT	CASGENTDTQYF
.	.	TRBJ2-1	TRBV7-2	TGTGCCAGCAGCCCCGGACAACTCGATGAGCAGTTCTTC	CASSPGQLDEQFF
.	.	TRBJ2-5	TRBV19	TGTGCCAGCCGGGCGGCGGGGATGGAGACCCAGTACTTC	CASRAAGMETQYF
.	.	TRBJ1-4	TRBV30	TGTGCCTGGCAGAGCGGGGCAAATGAAAAACTGTTTTTT	CAWQSGANEKLFF
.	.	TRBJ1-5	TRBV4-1	TGCGCCAGCAGCCAAGATCCTATGAGCCAGCCCCAGCATTTT	CASSQDPMSQPQHF
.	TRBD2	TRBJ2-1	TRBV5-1	TGCGCCAGCAGCTCTCGGACTAGCGGTGACAATGAGCAGTTCTTC	CASSSRTSGDNEQFF
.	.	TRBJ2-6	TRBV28	TGTGCCAGCAGTTCCCACGGTTGGGGCTCTGGGGCCAACGTCCTGACTTTC	CASSSHGWGSGANVLTF
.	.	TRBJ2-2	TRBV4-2	TGTGCCAGCAGCCAAGTTAGCACCGGGGAGCTGTTTTTT	CASSQVSTGELFF
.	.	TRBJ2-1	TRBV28	TGTGCCAGCAGACGGTCCGGATACAATGAGCAGTTCTTC	CASRRSGYNEQFF
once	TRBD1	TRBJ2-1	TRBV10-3	TGTGCCATCAGAGGACAGGGCGAGGATGAGCAGTTCTTC	CAIRGQGEDEQFF
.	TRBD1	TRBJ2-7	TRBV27	TGTGCCAGCAGTAGCAGGACAGGGCCCTACGAGCAGTACTTC	CASSSRTGPYEQYF
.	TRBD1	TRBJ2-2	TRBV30	TGTGCCTGGACAGGGGGCAACACCGGGGAGCTGTTTTTT	CAWTGGNTGELFF
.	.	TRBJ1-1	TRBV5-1	TGCGCCAGCTCCCCGGGCGAGGGACGGGGGGACACTGAAGCTTTCTTT	CASSPGEGRGDTEAFF
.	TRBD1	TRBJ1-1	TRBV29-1	TGCAGCGTTCAACAGGGGGCGGCCACTGAAGCTTTCTTT	CSVQQGAATEAFF
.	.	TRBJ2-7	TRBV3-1	TGTGCCAGCAGGCTAAGGACCCATCGCGAGCAGTACTTC	CASRLRTHREQYF
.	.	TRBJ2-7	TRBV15	TGTGCCACCAGCAGAGATTTAGCATTAGGCGAGCAGTACTTC	CATSRDLALGEQYF
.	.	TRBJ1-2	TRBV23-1	TGCGCCAGCAGTCAATTTCCGGGGGTGTCGGTCTATGGCTACACCTTC	CASSQFPGVSVYGYTF
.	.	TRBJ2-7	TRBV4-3	TGCGCCAGCAGCCGGAGGGCGACGTCCTACGAGCAGTACTTC	CASSRRATSYEQYF
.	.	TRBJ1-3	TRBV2	TGTGCCAGCAGTGAAGTAGGGGGTCCCCGCTCTGGAAACACCATATATTTT	CASSEVGGPRSGNTIYF
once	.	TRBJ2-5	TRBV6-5	TGTGCCAGCGGAGTGGTGGGGATACAAGAGACCCAGTACTTC	CASGVVGIQETQYF
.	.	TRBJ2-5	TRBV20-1	TGCAGTGCTCGCAGCACAGGGACCGAGACCCAGTACTTC	CSARSTGTETQYF
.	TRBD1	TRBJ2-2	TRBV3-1	TGTGCCAGCAGCCCATGGGACAGGGGCAACACCGGGGAGCTGTTTTTT	CASSPWDRGNTGELFF
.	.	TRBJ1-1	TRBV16	TGTGCCAGCAGCCCCCTCGGGGCTGGCACTGAAGCTTTCTTT	CASSPLGAGTEAFF
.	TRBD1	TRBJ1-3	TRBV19	TGTGCCAGTAGTAGGGACAGGGCCTCTGGAAACACCATATATTTT	CASSRDRASGNTIYF
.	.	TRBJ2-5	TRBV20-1	TGCAGTGTCCGCGCGGGGACCCAGTACTTC	CSVRAGTQYF
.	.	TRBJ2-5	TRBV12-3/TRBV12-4	TGTGCCAGCAGTCCTCTAGCGAACTCCAAAGAGACCCAGTACTTC	CASSPLANSKETQYF
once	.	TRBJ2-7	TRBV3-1	TGTGCCAGCAGCCCACGCGTAGGCGGTAGCCCCTACGAGCAGTACTTC	CASSPRVGGSPYEQYF
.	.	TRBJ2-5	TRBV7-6	TGTGCCAGCAGTACTTCAGGGGCGGGAGAGACCCAGTACTTC	CASSTSGAGETQYF
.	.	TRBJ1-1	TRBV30	TGTGCCTGGACCGGGAGGGCTGGTGCAGGGCAACCTATAGTGGCTGAAGCTTTCTTT	CAWTGRAGAGQPIVAEAFF
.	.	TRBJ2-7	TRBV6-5	TGTGCCAGCACAAGGGACGGCGAGCAGTACTTC	CASTRDGEQYF
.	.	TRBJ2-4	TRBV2	TGTGCCAGCAGTGAAGGGGACATTCAGTACTTC	CASSEGDIQYF
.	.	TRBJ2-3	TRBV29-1	TGCAGCGTACCCCGTGGCTACAAGACAGATACGCAGTATTTT	CSVPRGYKTDTQYF